Listed here are 13 T cell receptor beta chains from one sample, sequenced in a study of beta chain features in type 1 diabetes. All of the isolated RNA was reverse transcribed, so expressed TCRB transcripts were sequenced. Assay: immunoSEQ multiplex PCR; the TCRdb copy retains only in-frame clones and omits some. The sample holds under 300,000 clones, roughly 8% seen once. The source material was central memory CD4+ T cells from blood. The source is a young woman in good health.

This chain links TRBV5-1 with TRBJ2-5; 13 positions agree with TRBD2. CDR1 and CDR2 (germline): SGHRS, YFSETQ. V shed 0 bases, J shed 2 bases, and the junction held 7 bases outside the gene matches. The CDR3 loop spans 18 amino acids. CDR3 in amino acids: CASSLVLSTSGGQETQYF. DNA of the CDR3: TGCGCCAGCAGCTTGGTCCTTTCGACTAGCGGGGGGCAAGAGACCCAGTACTTC.

This clone was counted only a few times. V usage is TRBV5-1 and J usage is TRBJ2-2; 8 nucleotides align to TRBD2. Germline CDR1 reads SGHRS; CDR2 reads YFSETQ. The CDR3 length is 17 residues. V shed 5 bases, J shed 4 bases, and the junction held 13 bases outside the gene matches. The CDR3 spells CASRAPGTSRATGELFF. The CDR3 nucleotides read TGCGCCAGCAGGGCTCCCGGGACTAGTAGGGCCACCGGGGAGCTGTTTTTT.

This clone was recorded at least ten times. The chain is built from TRBV28 and TRBJ2-7, with 8 bases fitting TRBD1. The ends lost 5 bases at V and 3 bases at J; junction bases unmatched: 3. The CDR3 spans 13 residues. Germline loops: CDR1 MDHEN, CDR2 SYDVKM. The CDR3 sequence: CASSGTGYYEQYV. The CDR3 region has the DNA TGTGCCAGCAGTGGGACAGGTTACTACGAGCAGTACGTC.

This clone was seen a handful of times. The genes are TRBV7-2 and TRBJ2-4; D may correspond to TRBD1 or TRBD2 (5 bases each). Between the trimmed V and J ends, which lost 5 bases and 1 base, there was a span of 24 bases. This CDR3 is built from 19 residues. Germline V lookup: CDR1 SGHTA, CDR2 FQGNSA. This CDR3 is CASSPGLGFGASAKNIQYF. The CDR3 nucleotides read TGTGCCAGCAGCCCAGGGTTAGGTTTCGGGGCCTCGGCCAAAAACATTCAGTACTTC.

This clone showed up just a few times. The chain couples TRBV4-2 to TRBJ2-5, with 11 bases that match TRBD2. The J call is uncertain, as TRBJ2-7 better fits the DNA end. The CDR3 length is 15 residues. The germline gives CDR1 LGHNA, CDR2 YNFKEQ. The DNA for the CDR3 is TGTGCCAGCAGCCTGGGAACTAGCGGGAGCCACGAGCAGTACTTC. It translates to CASSLGTSGSHEQYF.

A note on this clone: The junction differs from germline at one of its ends, possibly a read error. The chain joins TRBV7-8 to TRBJ2-1, with 7 bases lining up with TRBD2. The CDR3 totals 16 residues. Germline CDR1 SGHVS, CDR2 FQNEAQ. The CDR3 reads CASSVAGLVTRNEQFF. The CDR3 nucleotides are TGTGCCAGCAGCGTAGCAGGACTAGTCACACGCAATGAGCAGTTCTTC.

V gene TRBV4-2 combines with J gene TRBJ1-3, with unresolved D. The germline V gene has CDR1 LGHNA and CDR2 YNFKEQ. V shed 0 bases and J shed 4 bases, with 13 bases lying between them. The CDR3 sequence is 16 residues long. The CDR3, as DNA: TGTGCCAGCAGCCAAGATTACCAGTCGGCGGGAAACACCATATATTTT. Its translation: CASSQDYQSAGNTIYF.

This clone was counted only a few times. The rearrangement links TRBV2 to TRBJ2-1; 15 nucleotides align to TRBD2. The V and J ends lost 8 bases and 7 bases, in that order; junction bases with no gene match: 6. Germline CDR1 SNHLY, CDR2 FYNNEI. This CDR3 contains 15 residues. The CDR3 here is CASVPGTSGRNEQFF. Here the CDR3 DNA reads TGTGCCAGCGTACCCGGGACTAGCGGGAGGAATGAGCAGTTCTTC.

The chain recombines TRBV6-6 with TRBJ2-3, with 9 bases matching TRBD1. Looked up from germline, CDR1 is MNHNY and CDR2 is SVGAGI (reference sequence). Trimming at V came to 10 bases and at J to 4 bases, leaving 6 bases not matched to a gene. The CDR3 spans 13 residues. The chain's CDR3 is CANRQGGADTQYF. CDR3 DNA sequence: TGTGCCAATCGACAGGGGGGCGCAGATACGCAGTATTTT.

This clone was counted many times. Mismatch with germline at one junction end may stem from a read error. This chain connects TRBV20-1 to TRBJ1-4, with D possibly TRBD1 on 5 matching bases. The CDR3 length is 10 residues. CDR1 is DFQATT and CDR2 is SNEGSKA in the germline V gene (reference sequence). CDR3 in DNA: TGCAGTGCTAGTAAGGGGCCCCGGGCTTTT. Protein: CSASKGPRAF.

This clone was detected many times. This chain connects TRBV14 to TRBJ1-2; D not certain. CDR3 length equals 16 residues. Germline V lookup: CDR1 SGHDN, CDR2 FVKESK. The V end lost 4 bases, the J end lost 6 bases, and 21 bases lay between the germline ends. The CDR3 nucleotides read TGTGCCAGCAGCCCTGCGAGGAACCCCTTATGGAATGGCTACACCTTC. Translating gives CASSPARNPLWNGYTF.

The V gene is TRBV28, the J gene TRBJ2-3; 12 bases are shared with TRBD1. The junction had 3 bases not matched to a gene; V was cut back by 6 bases and J by 5 bases. The CDR3 sequence is 14 residues long. The germline gives CDR1 MDHEN, CDR2 SYDVKM. Here the CDR3 DNA reads TGTGCCAGCAGGGGACAGGGGGCGGTAGATACGCAGTATTTT. Residues: CASRGQGAVDTQYF.

The rearrangement uses TRBV4-2 and TRBJ1-2; 10 nucleotides line up with TRBD1. CDR1 and CDR2 (germline): LGHNA, YNFKEQ. The CDR3 has 15 residues. V shed 4 bases and J 10 bases; nucleotides not matched to a gene: 12. For the CDR3, the DNA is TGTGCCAGCAGCCGTAGCCGGGACAGGGGATCCCTCTACACCTTC. This sequence encodes CASSRSRDRGSLYTF.